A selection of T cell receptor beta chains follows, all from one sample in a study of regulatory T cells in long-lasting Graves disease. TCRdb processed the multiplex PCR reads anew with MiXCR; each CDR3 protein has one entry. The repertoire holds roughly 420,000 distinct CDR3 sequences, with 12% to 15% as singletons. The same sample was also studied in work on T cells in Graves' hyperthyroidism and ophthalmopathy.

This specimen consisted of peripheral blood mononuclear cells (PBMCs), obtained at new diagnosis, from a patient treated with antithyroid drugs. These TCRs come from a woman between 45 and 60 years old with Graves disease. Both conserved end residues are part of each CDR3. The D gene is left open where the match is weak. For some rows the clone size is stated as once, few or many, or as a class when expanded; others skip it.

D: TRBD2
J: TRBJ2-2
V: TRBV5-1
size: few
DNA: TGCGCCAGCAGCTCCGGGACTAGCGGCACCGGGGAGCTGTTTTTT
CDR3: CASSSGTSGTGELFF

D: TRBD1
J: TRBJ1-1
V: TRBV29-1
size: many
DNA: TGCAGCGCCGGGACAGGGGATATGAACACTGAAGCTTTCTTT
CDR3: CSAGTGDMNTEAFF

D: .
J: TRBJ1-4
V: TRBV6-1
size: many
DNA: TGTGCCAGCAATGGTTTGGCAGGGAGGGATGAAAAACTGTTTTTT
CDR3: CASNGLAGRDEKLFF

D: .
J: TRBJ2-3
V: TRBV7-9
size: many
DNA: TGTGCCAGCAGCTCCGGGGTTAGCGGATACACAGATACGCAGTATTTT
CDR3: CASSSGVSGYTDTQYF

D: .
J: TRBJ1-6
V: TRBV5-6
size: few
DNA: TGTGCCAGCAGCCCAATTGGATACCCAAATTCACCCCTCCACTTT
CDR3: CASSPIGYPNSPLHF

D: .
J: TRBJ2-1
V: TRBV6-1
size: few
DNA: TGTGCCAGCAGTGATACAGGGTTCTACAATGAGCAGTTCTTC
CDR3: CASSDTGFYNEQFF

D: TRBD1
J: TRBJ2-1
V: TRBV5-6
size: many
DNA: TGTGCCAGCAGCTCCAACAGGGGCGCAGCTATCCATGAGCAGTTCTTC
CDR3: CASSSNRGAAIHEQFF

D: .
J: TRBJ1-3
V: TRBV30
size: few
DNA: TGTGCCTGGAGTCCCGTTGACGGAAACTCTGGAAACACCATATATTTT
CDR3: CAWSPVDGNSGNTIYF

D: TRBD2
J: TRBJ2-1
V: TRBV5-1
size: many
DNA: TGCGCCAGCAGGGGGAGGGTAGAAGGGGATGAGCAGTTCTTC
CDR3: CASRGRVEGDEQFF

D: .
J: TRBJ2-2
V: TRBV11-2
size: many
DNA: TGTGCCAGCAGCTTAGGGGGAGGGACAGACAACACCGGGGAGCTGTTTTTT
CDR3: CASSLGGGTDNTGELFF

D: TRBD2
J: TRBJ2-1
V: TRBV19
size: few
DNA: TGTGCCAGTAGACAGGTTGCTAGCGGCAATGAGCAGTTCTTC
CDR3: CASRQVASGNEQFF

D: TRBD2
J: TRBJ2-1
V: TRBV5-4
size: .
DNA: TGTGCCAGCAGCGCGGGACTAGCGCTGCACAATGAGCAGTTCTTC
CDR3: CASSAGLALHNEQFF

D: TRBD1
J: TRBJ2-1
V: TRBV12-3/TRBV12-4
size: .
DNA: TGTGCCAGCAGTCAACAGGGGACGGGTGAGCAGTTCTTC
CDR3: CASSQQGTGEQFF

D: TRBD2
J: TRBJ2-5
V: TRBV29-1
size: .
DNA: TGCAGCGTTGGGGCGGGACTAGCGGGAGAGACCCAGTACTTC
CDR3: CSVGAGLAGETQYF

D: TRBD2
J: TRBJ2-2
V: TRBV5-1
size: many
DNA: TGCGCCACCCACCCCCTAGCGGGCGCGAACACCGGGGAGCTGTTTTTT
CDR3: CATHPLAGANTGELFF

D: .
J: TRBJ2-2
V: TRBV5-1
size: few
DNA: TGCGCCAGCAGCTTGAGGAGACATACCGGGGAGCTGTTTTTT
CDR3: CASSLRRHTGELFF